This TCR beta chain was sequenced for a study of monozygotic twins with inflammatory bowel disease. Germline V lookup: CDR1 ENHRY, CDR2 SYGVKD. The CDR3 contains 16 residues. From the 5' RACE reads, TCRdb lists one entry per CDR3 protein and no DNA. This repertoire comprises approximately 140,000 distinct CDR3 sequences; its ten largest clones make up 2% to 3%. Sequencing was carried out using blood. The chain joins TRBV10-3 to TRBJ2-5; the D call of TRBD1 rests on TCRdb alone, since no DNA is present to check it. The TCR originated in a human donor with ulcerative colitis or Crohn's disease, or a healthy co-twin of an affected twin (not recorded which). This CDR3 is CAIRDGSGALQETQYF.